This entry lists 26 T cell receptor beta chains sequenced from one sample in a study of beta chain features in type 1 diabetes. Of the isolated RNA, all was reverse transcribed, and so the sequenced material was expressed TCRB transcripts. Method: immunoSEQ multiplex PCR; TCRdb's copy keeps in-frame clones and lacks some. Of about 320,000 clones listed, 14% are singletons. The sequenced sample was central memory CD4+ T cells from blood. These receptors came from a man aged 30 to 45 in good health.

This CDR3 is CASRPGQGATGELFF. The CDR3 nucleotides are TGTGCCAGCAGGCCGGGACAGGGGGCGACCGGGGAGCTGTTTTTT. This chain connects TRBV6-1 to TRBJ2-2; 12 bases fit TRBD1. The trim removed 6 bases at V and 5 bases at J, leaving 4 bases unmatched. CDR1 is MNHNS and CDR2 is SASEGT in the germline V gene. The CDR3 has 15 amino acids.

CDR3 sequence: CASSYRGTGNQPQHF. The CDR3 coding sequence is TGTGCCAGCAGTTACCGCGGGACAGGGAACCAGCCCCAGCATTTT. The chain employs TRBV6-5 and TRBJ1-5; 9 bases match TRBD1. The CDR3 sequence is 15 residues long. Germline V gene data show CDR1 as MNHEY and CDR2 as SVGAGI. V was pared by 2 bases and J by 7 bases, with 6 bases of the junction left unmatched.

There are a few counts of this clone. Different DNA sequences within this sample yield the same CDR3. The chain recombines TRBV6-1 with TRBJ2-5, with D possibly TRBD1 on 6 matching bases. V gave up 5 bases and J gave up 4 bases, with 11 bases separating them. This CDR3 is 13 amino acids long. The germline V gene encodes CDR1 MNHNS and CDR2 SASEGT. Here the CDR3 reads CASSLSGVETQYF. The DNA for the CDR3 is TGTGCCAGCAGTTTATCAGGGGTAGAGACCCAGTACTTC.

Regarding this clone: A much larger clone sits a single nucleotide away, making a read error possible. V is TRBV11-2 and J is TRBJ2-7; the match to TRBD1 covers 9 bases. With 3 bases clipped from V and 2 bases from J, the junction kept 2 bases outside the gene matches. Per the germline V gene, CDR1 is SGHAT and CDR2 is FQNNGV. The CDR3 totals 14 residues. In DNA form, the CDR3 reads TGTGCCAGCAGCTTTACAGGGGGCGCCTACGAGCAGTACTTC. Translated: CASSFTGGAYEQYF.

This chain's CDR3 is CASSIVDSRGYTF. The CDR3 DNA follows: TGTGCCAGTAGTATTGTTGACAGCCGGGGCTACACCTTC. The chain employs TRBV19 and TRBJ1-2; D may be TRBD1 (5 bases). The CDR3 spans 13 residues. Germline CDR1 is LNHDA and CDR2 is SQIVND (reference sequence). The V end was cut by 3 bases, the J end by 8 bases, with 13 bases between.

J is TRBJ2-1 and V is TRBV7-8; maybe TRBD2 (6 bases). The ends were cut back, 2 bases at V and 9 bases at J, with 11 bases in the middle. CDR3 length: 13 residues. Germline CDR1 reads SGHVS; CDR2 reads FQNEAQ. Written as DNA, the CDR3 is TGTGCCAGCAGCTTACGCGGGAACGGTGAGCAGTTCTTC. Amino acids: CASSLRGNGEQFF. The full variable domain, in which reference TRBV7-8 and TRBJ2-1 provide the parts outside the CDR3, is GAGVSQSPRYKVAKRGQDVALRCDPISGHVSLFWYQQALGQGPEFLTYFQNEAQLDKSGLPSDRFFAERPEGSVSTLKIQRTQQEDSAVYLCASSLRGNGEQFFGPGTRLTVL.

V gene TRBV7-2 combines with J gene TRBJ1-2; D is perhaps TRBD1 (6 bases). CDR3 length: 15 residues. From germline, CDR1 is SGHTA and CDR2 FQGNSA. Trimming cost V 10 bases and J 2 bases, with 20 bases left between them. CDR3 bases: TGTGCCAACATCCCGGCGGGGGCGGGCAACTATGGCTACACCTTC. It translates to CANIPAGAGNYGYTF.

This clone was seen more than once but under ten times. CDR3 amino acids: CASTGPSGANVLTF. CDR3 DNA: TGTGCCAGCACCGGCCCGTCTGGGGCCAACGTCCTGACTTTC. V is TRBV9 and J is TRBJ2-6; D is ambiguous. The CDR3 is made up of 14 amino acids. V dropped 6 bases and J dropped 1 base, with 8 bases sitting between them. Germline V gene sequence: CDR1 SGDLS, CDR2 YYNGEE.

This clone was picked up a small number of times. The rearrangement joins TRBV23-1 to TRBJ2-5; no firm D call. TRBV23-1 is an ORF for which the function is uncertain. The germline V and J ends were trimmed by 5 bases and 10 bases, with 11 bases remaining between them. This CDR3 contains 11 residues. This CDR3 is CASSFSNLQYF. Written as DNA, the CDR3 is TGCGCCAGCAGTTTTAGTAACCTCCAGTACTTC.

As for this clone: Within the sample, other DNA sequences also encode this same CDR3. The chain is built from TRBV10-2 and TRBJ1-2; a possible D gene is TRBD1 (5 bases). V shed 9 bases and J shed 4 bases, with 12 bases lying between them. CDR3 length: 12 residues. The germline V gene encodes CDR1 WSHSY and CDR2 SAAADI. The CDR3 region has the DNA TGCGCCAGTATGACAGACTCCTATGGCTACACCTTC. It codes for CASMTDSYGYTF.

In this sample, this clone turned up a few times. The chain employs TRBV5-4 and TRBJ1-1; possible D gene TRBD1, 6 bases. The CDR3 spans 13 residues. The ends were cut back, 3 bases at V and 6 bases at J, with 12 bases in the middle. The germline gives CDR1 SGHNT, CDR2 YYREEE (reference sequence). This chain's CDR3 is CASSSRQEAEAFF. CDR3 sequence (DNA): TGTGCCAGCAGCTCTCGACAGGAGGCTGAAGCTTTCTTT. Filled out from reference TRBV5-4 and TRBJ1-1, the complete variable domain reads ETGVTQSPTHLIKTRGQQVTLRCSSQSGHNTVSWYQQALGQGPQFIFQYYREEENGRGNFPPRFSGLQFPNYSSELNVNALELDDSALYLCASSSRQEAEAFFGQGTRLTVV.

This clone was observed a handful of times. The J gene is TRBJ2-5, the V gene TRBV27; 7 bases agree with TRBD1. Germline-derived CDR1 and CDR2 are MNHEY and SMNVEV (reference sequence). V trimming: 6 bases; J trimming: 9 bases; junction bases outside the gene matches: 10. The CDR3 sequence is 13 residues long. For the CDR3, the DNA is TGTGCCAGCAGCTTGAGTTTTCAGGGGGCCCAGTACTTC. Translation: CASSLSFQGAQYF.

The CDR3 loop is CASSATGSNQPQHF. The CDR3, as DNA: TGTGCCAGCAGCGCGACAGGGAGCAATCAGCCCCAGCATTTT. This rearrangement joins TRBV7-2 to TRBJ1-5; 7 nucleotides agree with TRBD1. This CDR3 comprises 14 residues. Per germline, CDR1 SGHTA and CDR2 FQGNSA. V lost 5 bases to trimming and J lost 1 base; unmatched junction nucleotides: 2.

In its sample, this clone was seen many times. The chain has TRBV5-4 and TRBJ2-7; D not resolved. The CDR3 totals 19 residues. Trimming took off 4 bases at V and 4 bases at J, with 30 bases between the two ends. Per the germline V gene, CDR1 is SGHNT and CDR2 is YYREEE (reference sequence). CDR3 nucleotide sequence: TGTGCCAGCAGCCCCAGTAGGCTCCGAACCTCCCGGTTCTCTTACGAGCAGTACTTC. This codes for CASSPSRLRTSRFSYEQYF.

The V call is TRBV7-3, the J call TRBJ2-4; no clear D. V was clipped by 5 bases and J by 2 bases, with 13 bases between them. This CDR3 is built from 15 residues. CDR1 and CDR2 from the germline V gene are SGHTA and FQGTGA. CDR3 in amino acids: CASSPPRATKNIQYF. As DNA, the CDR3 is TGTGCCAGCAGCCCTCCCCGAGCGACCAAAAACATTCAGTACTTC. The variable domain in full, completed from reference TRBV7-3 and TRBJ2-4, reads GAGVSQTPSNKVTEKGKYVELRCDPISGHTALYWYRQSLGQGPEFLIYFQGTGAADDSGLPNDRFFAVRPEGSVSTLKIQRTERGDSAVYLCASSPPRATKNIQYFGAGTRLSVL.

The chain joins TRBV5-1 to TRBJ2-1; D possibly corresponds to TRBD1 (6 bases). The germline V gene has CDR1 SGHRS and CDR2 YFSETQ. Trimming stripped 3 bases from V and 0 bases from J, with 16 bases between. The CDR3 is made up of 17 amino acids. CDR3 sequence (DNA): TGCGCCAGCAGCTATGGCATCGGACAGAGCTCCTACAATGAGCAGTTCTTC. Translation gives CASSYGIGQSSYNEQFF.

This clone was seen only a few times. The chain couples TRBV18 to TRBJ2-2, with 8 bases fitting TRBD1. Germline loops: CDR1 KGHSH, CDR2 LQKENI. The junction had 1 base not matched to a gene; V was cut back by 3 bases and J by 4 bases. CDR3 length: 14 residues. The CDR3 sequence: CASSPGQGTGELFF. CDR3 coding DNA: TGTGCCAGCTCACCCGGACAGGGCACCGGGGAGCTGTTTTTT. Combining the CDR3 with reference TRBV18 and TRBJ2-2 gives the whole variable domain NAGVMQNPRHLVRRRGQEARLRCSPMKGHSHVYWYRQLPEEGLKFMVYLQKENIIDESGMPKERFSAEFPKEGPSILRIQQVVRGDSAAYFCASSPGQGTGELFFGEGSRLTVL.

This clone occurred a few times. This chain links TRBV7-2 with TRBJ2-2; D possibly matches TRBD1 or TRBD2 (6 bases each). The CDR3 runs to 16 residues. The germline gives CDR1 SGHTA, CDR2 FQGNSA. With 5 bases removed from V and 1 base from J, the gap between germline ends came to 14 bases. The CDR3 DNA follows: TGTGCCAGCAGCCTCGGAGGGGGGCGGAACACCGGGGAGCTGTTTTTT. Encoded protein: CASSLGGGRNTGELFF.

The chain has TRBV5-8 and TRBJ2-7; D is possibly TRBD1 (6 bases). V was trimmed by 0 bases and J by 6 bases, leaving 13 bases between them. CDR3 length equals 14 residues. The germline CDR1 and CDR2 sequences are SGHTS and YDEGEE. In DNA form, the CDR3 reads TGTGCCAGCAGCTTGGCAGGGGTCCTGACCGAGCAGTACTTC. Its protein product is CASSLAGVLTEQYF.

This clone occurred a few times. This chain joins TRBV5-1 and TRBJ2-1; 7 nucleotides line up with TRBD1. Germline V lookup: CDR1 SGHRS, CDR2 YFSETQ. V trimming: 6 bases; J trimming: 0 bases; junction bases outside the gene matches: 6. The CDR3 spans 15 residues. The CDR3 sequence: CASKGGKSSYNEQFF. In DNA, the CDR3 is TGCGCCAGCAAAGGGGGCAAGAGCTCCTACAATGAGCAGTTCTTC. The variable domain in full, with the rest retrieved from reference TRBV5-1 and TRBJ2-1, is KAGVTQTPRYLIKTRGQQVTLSCSPISGHRSVSWYQQTPGQGLQFLFEYFSETQRNKGNFPGRFSGRQFSNSRSEMNVSTLELGDSALYLCASKGGKSSYNEQFFGPGTRLTVL.

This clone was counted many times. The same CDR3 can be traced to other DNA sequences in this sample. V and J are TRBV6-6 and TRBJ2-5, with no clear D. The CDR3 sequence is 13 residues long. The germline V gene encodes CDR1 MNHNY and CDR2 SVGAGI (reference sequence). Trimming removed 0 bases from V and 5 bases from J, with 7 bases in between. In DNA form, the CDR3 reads TGTGCCAGCAGTTACTCGGTCGGGGAGACCCAGTACTTC. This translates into CASSYSVGETQYF.

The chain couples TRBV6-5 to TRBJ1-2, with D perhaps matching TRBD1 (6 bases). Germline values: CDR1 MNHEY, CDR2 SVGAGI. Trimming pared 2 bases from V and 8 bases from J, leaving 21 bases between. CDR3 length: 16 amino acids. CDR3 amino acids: CASSYTPGRGGGGYTF. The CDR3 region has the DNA TGTGCCAGCAGTTACACGCCTGGCAGGGGCGGCGGGGGCTACACCTTC.

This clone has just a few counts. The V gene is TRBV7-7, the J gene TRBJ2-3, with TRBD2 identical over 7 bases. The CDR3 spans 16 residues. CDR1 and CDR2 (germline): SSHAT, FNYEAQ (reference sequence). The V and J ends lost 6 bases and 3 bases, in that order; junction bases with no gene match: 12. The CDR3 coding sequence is TGTGCCAGCAGTGATGGTCGCGGGAGAGGTACAGATACGCAGTATTTT. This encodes CASSDGRGRGTDTQYF.

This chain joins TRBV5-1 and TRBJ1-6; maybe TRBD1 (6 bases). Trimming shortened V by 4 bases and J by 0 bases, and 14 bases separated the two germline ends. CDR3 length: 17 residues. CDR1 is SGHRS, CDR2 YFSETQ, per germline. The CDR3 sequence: CASSALQGGSYNSPLHF. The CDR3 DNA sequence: TGCGCCAGCAGCGCACTACAGGGTGGCTCCTATAATTCACCCCTCCACTTT.

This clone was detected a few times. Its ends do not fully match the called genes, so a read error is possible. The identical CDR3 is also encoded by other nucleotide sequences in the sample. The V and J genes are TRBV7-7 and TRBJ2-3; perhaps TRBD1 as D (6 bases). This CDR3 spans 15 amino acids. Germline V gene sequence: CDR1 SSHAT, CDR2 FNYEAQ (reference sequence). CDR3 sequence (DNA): TGTGCTAGCAGCCCAGGAACAGGGAGAGCAGATACGCAGTATTTT. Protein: CASSPGTGRADTQYF.

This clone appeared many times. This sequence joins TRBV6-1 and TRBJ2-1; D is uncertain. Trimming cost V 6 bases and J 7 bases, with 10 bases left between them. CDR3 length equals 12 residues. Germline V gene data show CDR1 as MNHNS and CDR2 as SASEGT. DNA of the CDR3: TGTGCCAGCAGGCATCCAGGTAATGAGCAGTTCTTC. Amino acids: CASRHPGNEQFF.